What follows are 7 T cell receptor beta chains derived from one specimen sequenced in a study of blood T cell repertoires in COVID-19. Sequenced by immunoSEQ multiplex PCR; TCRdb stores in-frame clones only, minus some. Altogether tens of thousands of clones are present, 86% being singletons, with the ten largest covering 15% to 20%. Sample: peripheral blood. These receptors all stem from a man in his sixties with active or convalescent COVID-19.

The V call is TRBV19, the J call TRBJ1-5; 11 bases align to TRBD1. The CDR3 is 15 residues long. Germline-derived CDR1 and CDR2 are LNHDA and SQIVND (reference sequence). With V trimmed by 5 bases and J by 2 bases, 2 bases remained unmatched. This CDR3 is CASSGGQGGNQPQHF. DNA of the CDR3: TGTGCCAGTAGTGGGGGACAGGGGGGCAATCAGCCCCAGCATTTT.

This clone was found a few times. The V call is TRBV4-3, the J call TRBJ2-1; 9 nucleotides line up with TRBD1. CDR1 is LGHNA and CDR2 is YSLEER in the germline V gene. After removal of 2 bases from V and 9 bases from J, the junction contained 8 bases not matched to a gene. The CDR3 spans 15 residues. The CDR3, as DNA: TGCGCCAGCAGCCAAAGGACAGGGGCCCTACGTGAGCAGTTCTTC. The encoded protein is CASSQRTGALREQFF.

The chain's CDR3 is CASIMYGDEQFF. The CDR3 nucleotides are TGTGCCAGCATCATGTACGGTGATGAGCAGTTCTTC. The chain links TRBV6-5 to TRBJ2-1; no reliable D call. Trimming removed 7 bases at V and 8 bases at J, with 12 bases between. Germline CDR1 reads MNHEY; CDR2 reads SVGAGI. The CDR3 covers 12 residues.

In DNA form, the CDR3 reads TGTGCCAGCAGCTTCTTGAGGAGTGGAGAGACCCAGTACTTC. Translated, it gives CASSFLRSGETQYF. V gene TRBV5-6 combines with J gene TRBJ2-5; D gene uncertain. Germline-derived CDR1 and CDR2 are SGHDT and YYEEEE. CDR3 length: 14 amino acids. Trimming left V 2 bases short and J 4 bases short, with 12 bases between.

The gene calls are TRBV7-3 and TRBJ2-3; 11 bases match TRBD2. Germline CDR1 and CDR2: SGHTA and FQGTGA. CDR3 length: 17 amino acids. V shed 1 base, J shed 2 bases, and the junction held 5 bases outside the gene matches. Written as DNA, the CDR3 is TGTGCCAGCAGCTTAATGGCTAGCGGGGGGTCCACAGATACGCAGTATTTT. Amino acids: CASSLMASGGSTDTQYF.

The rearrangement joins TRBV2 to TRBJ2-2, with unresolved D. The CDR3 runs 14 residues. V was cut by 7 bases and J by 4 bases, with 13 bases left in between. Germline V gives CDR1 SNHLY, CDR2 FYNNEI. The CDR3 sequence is CASTSEVGTGELFF. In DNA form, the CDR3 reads TGTGCCAGCACGTCTGAGGTGGGCACCGGGGAGCTGTTTTTT.

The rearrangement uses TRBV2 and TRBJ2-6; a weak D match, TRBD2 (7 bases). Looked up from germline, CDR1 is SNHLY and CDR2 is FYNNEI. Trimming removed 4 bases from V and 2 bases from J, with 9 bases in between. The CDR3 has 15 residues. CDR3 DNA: TGTGCCAGCAGTGGGGGGGGCGCTGGGGCCAACGTCCTGACTTTC. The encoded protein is CASSGGGAGANVLTF. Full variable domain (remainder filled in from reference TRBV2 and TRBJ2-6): EPEVTQTPSHQVTQMGQEVILRCVPISNHLYFYWYRQILGQKVEFLVSFYNNEISEKSEIFDDQFSVERPDGSNFTLKIRSTKLEDSAMYFCASSGGGAGANVLTFGAGSRLTVL.